Listed below are T cell receptor beta chains from one sample, sequenced in a study of identical twins. Each CDR3 protein gets one entry after TCRdb re-called the 5' RACE reads with MiXCR. The sample includes more than 1.5 million distinct CDR3 sequences, around a third of them seen just once. The sequencing sample was made of cord blood. These receptors all stem from a newborn girl in good health. Both conserved end residues are part of each CDR3. A D gene is named only where the DNA matches it firmly. A clone size is listed for some rows: how often the clone was seen (once, few, many), or a class if it is expanded.

d_gene: TRBD2
j_gene: TRBJ2-1
v_gene: TRBV3-1
abundance: few
CDR3nt: TGTGCCAGCAGCCAAGGGCTAGCGGGGGTCCTAGACAATGAGCAGTTCTTC
CDR3aa: CASSQGLAGVLDNEQFF

d_gene: TRBD1
j_gene: TRBJ1-2
v_gene: TRBV2
abundance: .
CDR3nt: TGTGCCGCCAGCAAATGGACAGGGGACTATGGCTACACCTTC
CDR3aa: CAASKWTGDYGYTF

d_gene: .
j_gene: TRBJ2-1
v_gene: TRBV6-5
abundance: .
CDR3nt: TGTGCCAGCAGGCATTGGAATGAGCAGTTCTTC
CDR3aa: CASRHWNEQFF

d_gene: TRBD2
j_gene: TRBJ2-1
v_gene: TRBV6-6
abundance: few
CDR3nt: TGTGCCAGCAGTTACCTAGCGGGGGGGATAGGGAATGAGCAGTTCTTC
CDR3aa: CASSYLAGGIGNEQFF

d_gene: .
j_gene: TRBJ2-7
v_gene: TRBV10-3
abundance: few
CDR3nt: TGTGCCATCAGTGAGGGGCAGGACAGTTTTCTTTCCTACGAGCAGTACTTC
CDR3aa: CAISEGQDSFLSYEQYF

d_gene: TRBD1
j_gene: TRBJ1-2
v_gene: TRBV7-2
abundance: few
CDR3nt: TGTGCCAGCAGCTGGACAGGGGATGAAGGCTACACCTTC
CDR3aa: CASSWTGDEGYTF

d_gene: TRBD2
j_gene: TRBJ2-7
v_gene: TRBV3-1
abundance: few
CDR3nt: TGTGCCAGCAGCCAAGCTCTAGCGGAATCCTACGAGCAGTACTTC
CDR3aa: CASSQALAESYEQYF

d_gene: .
j_gene: TRBJ2-7
v_gene: TRBV3-1
abundance: .
CDR3nt: TGTGCCAGCAGCACAAGCGGCTTTAGCTCCTACGAGCAGTACTTC
CDR3aa: CASSTSGFSSYEQYF

d_gene: .
j_gene: TRBJ1-2
v_gene: TRBV7-2
abundance: .
CDR3nt: TGTGCCAGCAGCTCCCTCCGGGCCTCTAACTATGACTACACCTTC
CDR3aa: CASSSLRASNYDYTF

d_gene: TRBD2
j_gene: TRBJ2-7
v_gene: TRBV6-2/TRBV6-3
abundance: few
CDR3nt: TGTGCCAGCAGTCGCGGGGGGTCACCCTACGAGCAGTACTTC
CDR3aa: CASSRGGSPYEQYF

d_gene: .
j_gene: TRBJ2-3
v_gene: TRBV2
abundance: .
CDR3nt: TGTGCCAGCAGTGAGTGGGGGAGGCAGTATTTT
CDR3aa: CASSEWGRQYF

d_gene: .
j_gene: TRBJ2-7
v_gene: TRBV7-7
abundance: .
CDR3nt: TGTGCTAGCAGCTCGAACAGGGTGCCAAACTACAATGAGCAGTACTTC
CDR3aa: CASSSNRVPNYNEQYF

d_gene: TRBD1
j_gene: TRBJ1-6
v_gene: TRBV5-6
abundance: .
CDR3nt: TGTGCCAGCAGCTTCCTCCAAGGGACAGCCTATAATTCACCCCTCCACTTT
CDR3aa: CASSFLQGTAYNSPLHF

d_gene: .
j_gene: TRBJ2-2
v_gene: TRBV27
abundance: .
CDR3nt: TGTGCCAGCAGCCGGCGGGGCAGGACCGGGGAGCTGTTTTTT
CDR3aa: CASSRRGRTGELFF

d_gene: TRBD2
j_gene: TRBJ2-7
v_gene: TRBV20-1
abundance: .
CDR3nt: TGCAGTGCTAGAGCTAGCGGGAGGTCCAATGAGCAGTACTTC
CDR3aa: CSARASGRSNEQYF

d_gene: .
j_gene: TRBJ1-4
v_gene: TRBV10-3
abundance: .
CDR3nt: TGTGCCATCAGTGAGTCAAACGGAGGGAATGAAAAACTGTTTTTT
CDR3aa: CAISESNGGNEKLFF

d_gene: TRBD1
j_gene: TRBJ1-1
v_gene: TRBV12-3/TRBV12-4
abundance: .
CDR3nt: TGTGCCAGCCTCCGGAGACAGGGGGCAAAGACTGAAGCTTTCTTT
CDR3aa: CASLRRQGAKTEAFF

d_gene: .
j_gene: TRBJ2-7
v_gene: TRBV28
abundance: .
CDR3nt: TGTGCCAGCCGAAGACGACCAGCTAACTACGAGCAGTACTTC
CDR3aa: CASRRRPANYEQYF

d_gene: .
j_gene: TRBJ1-4
v_gene: TRBV7-9
abundance: .
CDR3nt: TGTGCCAGCAGCTTAGCCGCGGCAGCAACTAATGAAAAACTGTTTTTT
CDR3aa: CASSLAAAATNEKLFF

d_gene: TRBD1
j_gene: TRBJ1-6
v_gene: TRBV12-3/TRBV12-4
abundance: .
CDR3nt: TGTGCCAGTGGCGGACAGGGTTATTCACCCCTCCACTTT
CDR3aa: CASGGQGYSPLHF

d_gene: TRBD1
j_gene: TRBJ2-7
v_gene: TRBV4-2
abundance: few
CDR3nt: TGTGCCAGCAGCCAAGTATTGGACAGGGACTTCTACGAGCAGTACTTC
CDR3aa: CASSQVLDRDFYEQYF